Below, 14 T cell receptor beta chains from the same sample are listed, as sequenced in a study of T cell responses to AZD1222 COVID-19 vaccine. Clones were sequenced by immunoSEQ multiplex PCR, and TCRdb holds only the in-frame ones, with some missing. This sample has around 150,000 clones; around 93% occur once, and the top ten carry roughly 2.2%. The sequenced sample was peripheral blood, obtained on day 0 of AZD1222 vaccination. These receptors were obtained from an adult in good health.

The table lists this clone with a count of one. The chain uses TRBV5-4 and TRBJ2-2; D is unclear. The CDR3 runs to 14 residues. V was clipped by 0 bases and J by 1 base, with 4 bases between them. From germline, CDR1 is SGHNT and CDR2 YYREEE (reference sequence). The CDR3 reads CASSLGQNTGELFF. The CDR3 DNA is TGTGCCAGCAGCTTGGGGCAGAACACCGGGGAGCTGTTTTTT.

The CDR3 region is CASSLARTRVNTEAFF. CDR3 DNA sequence: TGTGCCAGCAGCTTAGCTAGGACCAGGGTGAACACTGAAGCTTTCTTT. The chain links TRBV7-2 to TRBJ1-1; D might be TRBD1 (5 bases). The CDR3 extends over 16 amino acids. Per germline, CDR1 SGHTA and CDR2 FQGNSA. V was trimmed by 0 bases and J by 0 bases, leaving 11 bases between them.

The chain is built from TRBV2 and TRBJ2-1, with 14 nucleotides matching TRBD2. The CDR3 consists of 16 residues. The V segment lost 4 bases and the J segment 9 bases; nucleotides outside the gene matches: 8. Germline loops: CDR1 SNHLY, CDR2 FYNNEI. DNA of the CDR3: TGTGCCAGCAGTGGAGCCGGACTAGCGGGGGGTGGTGAGCAGTTCTTC. This encodes CASSGAGLAGGGEQFF. Filled out from reference TRBV2 and TRBJ2-1, the complete variable domain reads EPEVTQTPSHQVTQMGQEVILRCVPISNHLYFYWYRQILGQKVEFLVSFYNNEISEKSEIFDDQFSVERPDGSNFTLKIRSTKLEDSAMYFCASSGAGLAGGGEQFFGPGTRLTVL.

The chain employs TRBV9 and TRBJ2-2, with 7 bases lining up with TRBD1. Germline V gives CDR1 SGDLS, CDR2 YYNGEE. The CDR3 extends over 14 amino acids. With 3 bases clipped from V and 4 bases from J, the junction kept 3 bases outside the gene matches. CDR3 sequence reads: CASSASGGTGELFF. The CDR3 region has the DNA TGTGCCAGCAGCGCCTCAGGGGGCACCGGGGAGCTGTTTTTT.

This rearrangement joins TRBV7-9 to TRBJ2-1, with D tentatively TRBD1 or TRBD2 (6 bases each). The CDR3 spans 12 residues. Germline CDR1 reads SEHNR; CDR2 reads FQNEAQ (reference sequence). CDR3 coding DNA: TGTACAGGAGGGCAGGGGTGGAATGAGCAGTTCTTC. It yields the protein CTGGQGWNEQFF.

This clone was counted a single time. V gene TRBV7-3 combines with J gene TRBJ2-1; D gene unclear. CDR3 length: 13 amino acids. The V gene's germline CDR1 is SGHTA and CDR2 FQGTGA. Trimming removed 0 bases from V and 5 bases from J, with 5 bases in between. The chain's CDR3 is CASSLTWDNEQFF. CDR3 nucleotides: TGTGCCAGCAGCTTAACGTGGGACAATGAGCAGTTCTTC.

The chain links TRBV10-3 to TRBJ1-1, with D perhaps TRBD1 (5 bases). Looked up from germline, CDR1 is ENHRY and CDR2 is SYGVKD. The germline V and J ends were trimmed by 3 bases and 4 bases, with 15 bases remaining between them. The CDR3 covers 15 residues. CDR3 bases: TGTGCCATCAGTGACCCGGGGTCGGGGGGCACTGAAGCTTTCTTT. Residues: CAISDPGSGGTEAFF.

V is TRBV28 and J is TRBJ2-2; possibly TRBD1 for D (6 bases). Trimming left V 3 bases short and J 1 base short, with 9 bases between. This CDR3 spans 15 amino acids. Germline values: CDR1 MDHEN, CDR2 SYDVKM. CDR3 nucleotide sequence: TGTGCCAGCAGTTTCCAGGGGCTGAACACCGGGGAGCTGTTTTTT. Its translation is CASSFQGLNTGELFF.

The chain has TRBV11-2 and TRBJ2-7; TRBD1 might be the D (6 bases). The V and J ends lost 5 bases and 3 bases respectively, with 11 bases between them. Germline loops: CDR1 SGHAT, CDR2 FQNNGV. The CDR3 spans 13 residues. The CDR3 DNA reads as TGTGCCAGCAGCGATAGGACAGTCTACGAGCAGTACTTC. Translation gives CASSDRTVYEQYF.

The chain is built from TRBV7-9 and TRBJ2-6; no definite D call. Germline lookup yields CDR1 SEHNR and CDR2 FQNEAQ (reference sequence). This CDR3 is 15 amino acids long. Trimming took 1 base from V and 4 from J, leaving 8 bases between them. CDR3 in DNA: TGTGCCAGCAGCTTAGTGGATGCGGGGGCCAACGTCCTGACTTTC. Translation gives CASSLVDAGANVLTF.

V and J are TRBV6-5 and TRBJ1-4; TRBD1 matches 7 bases. The junction had 5 bases not matched to a gene; V was cut back by 8 bases and J by 5 bases. Germline V gene sequence: CDR1 MNHEY, CDR2 SVGAGI. The CDR3 totals 13 residues. CDR3 bases: TGTGCCAGCCGGGACAGACCCAATGAAAAACTGTTTTTT. This gives the protein CASRDRPNEKLFF.

This rearrangement joins TRBV18 to TRBJ2-2; weak D call: TRBD1 (6 bases). The V gene lost 2 bases and the J gene lost 2 bases, with 15 bases spanning the gap. Germline V lookup: CDR1 KGHSH, CDR2 LQKENI. This CDR3 is 17 amino acids long. CDR3 region: CASSPSGQSTNTGELFF. In DNA form, the CDR3 reads TGTGCCAGCTCACCATCCGGACAGTCGACTAACACCGGGGAGCTGTTTTTT.

This clone showed up just once. The chain links TRBV10-3 to TRBJ2-7; 7 bases match TRBD1. V lost 7 bases and J lost 3; bases outside the gene matches: 9. This CDR3 is built from 14 residues. Germline values: CDR1 ENHRY, CDR2 SYGVKD. CDR3 in DNA: TGTGCCATCAATCGACAGGGCATGGACTACGAGCAGTACTTC. The encoded protein is CAINRQGMDYEQYF.

The chain is built from TRBV28 and TRBJ1-4; TRBD1 agrees at 10 bases. V gave up 4 bases and J gave up 8 bases; unmatched junction bases: 7. The CDR3 is 15 residues long. Germline V lookup: CDR1 MDHEN, CDR2 SYDVKM. CDR3 protein: CASSSAGQGSEKLFF. CDR3 nucleotide sequence: TGTGCCAGCAGTTCCGCGGGACAGGGGAGCGAAAAACTGTTTTTT.